The present T cell receptor (beta chain) was sequenced within a study of T-cell memory formation after mild COVID-19. The germline CDR1 and CDR2 sequences are SGHTA and FQGNSA. Trimming pared 6 bases from V and 12 bases from J, leaving 20 bases between. This CDR3 contains 13 residues. A few counts support this clonotype. TCRdb called the 5' RACE reads again in MiXCR, with one record for every CDR3 protein. This table holds 560,000 or so distinct CDR3 sequences, approximately 15% found once. This sequence originates from an adult woman who had mild COVID-19 (a few samples of this study predate the infection). Cell type and time point are not known. The specimen sequenced was PBMCs or a T cell subset sorted from them (not recorded which). This chain joins TRBV7-2 and TRBJ1-2; weak D call: TRBD1 (5 bases). CDR3 loop: CASRFSISGADTF. DNA for the CDR3: TGTGCCAGCAGATTTAGTATCAGCGGGGCCGACACCTTC.